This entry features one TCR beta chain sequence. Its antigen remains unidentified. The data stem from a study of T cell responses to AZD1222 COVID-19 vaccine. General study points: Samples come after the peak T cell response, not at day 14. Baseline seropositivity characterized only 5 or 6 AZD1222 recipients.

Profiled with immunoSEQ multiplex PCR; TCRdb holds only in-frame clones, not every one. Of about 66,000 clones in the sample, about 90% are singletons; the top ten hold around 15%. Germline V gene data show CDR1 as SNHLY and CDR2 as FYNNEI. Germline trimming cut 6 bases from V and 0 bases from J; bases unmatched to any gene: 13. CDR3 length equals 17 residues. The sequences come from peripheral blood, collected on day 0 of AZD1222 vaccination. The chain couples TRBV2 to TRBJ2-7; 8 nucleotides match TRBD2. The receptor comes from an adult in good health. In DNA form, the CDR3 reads TGTGCCAGCAGGGCAACTAAAGGAGCGGGGGCCTCCTACGAGCAGTACTTC. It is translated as CASRATKGAGASYEQYF.